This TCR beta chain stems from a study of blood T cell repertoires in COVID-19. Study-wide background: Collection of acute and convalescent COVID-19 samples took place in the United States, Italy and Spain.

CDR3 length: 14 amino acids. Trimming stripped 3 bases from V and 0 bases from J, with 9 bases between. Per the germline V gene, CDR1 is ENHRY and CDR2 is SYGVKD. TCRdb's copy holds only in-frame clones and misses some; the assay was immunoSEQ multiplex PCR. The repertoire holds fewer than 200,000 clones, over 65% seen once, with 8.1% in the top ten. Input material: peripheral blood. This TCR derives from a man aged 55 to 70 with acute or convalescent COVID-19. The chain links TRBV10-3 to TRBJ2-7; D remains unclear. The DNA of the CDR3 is TGTGCCATCAGTGACAGGCGCACCTCCTACGAGCAGTACTTC. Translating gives CAISDRRTSYEQYF.